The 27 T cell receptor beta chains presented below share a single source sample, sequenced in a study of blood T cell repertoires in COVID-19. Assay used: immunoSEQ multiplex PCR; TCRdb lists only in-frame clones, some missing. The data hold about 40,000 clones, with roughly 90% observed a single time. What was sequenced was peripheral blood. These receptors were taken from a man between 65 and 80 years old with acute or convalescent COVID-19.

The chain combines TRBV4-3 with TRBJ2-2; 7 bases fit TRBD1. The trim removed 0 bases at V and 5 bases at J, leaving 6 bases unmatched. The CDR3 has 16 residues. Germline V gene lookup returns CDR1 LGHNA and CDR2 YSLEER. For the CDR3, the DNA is TGCGCCAGCAGCCAAGATATGGCAGGGGGTACCGGGGAGCTGTTTTTT. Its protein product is CASSQDMAGGTGELFF.

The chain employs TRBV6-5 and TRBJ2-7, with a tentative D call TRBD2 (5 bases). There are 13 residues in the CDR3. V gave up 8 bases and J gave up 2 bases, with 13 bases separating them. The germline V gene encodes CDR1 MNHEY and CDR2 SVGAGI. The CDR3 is CASLDSRAYEQYF. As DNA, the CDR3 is TGTGCCAGCCTCGACTCGCGGGCCTACGAGCAGTACTTC.

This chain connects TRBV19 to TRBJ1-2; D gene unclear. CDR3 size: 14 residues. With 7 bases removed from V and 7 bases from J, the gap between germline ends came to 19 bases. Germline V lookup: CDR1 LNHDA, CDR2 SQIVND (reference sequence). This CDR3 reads CASKGGPTRSGYTF. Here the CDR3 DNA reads TGTGCCAGTAAGGGAGGGCCGACGCGATCTGGCTACACCTTC. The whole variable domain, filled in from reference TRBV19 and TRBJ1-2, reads DGGITQSPKYLFRKEGQNVTLSCEQNLNHDAMYWYRQDPGQGLRLIYYSQIVNDFQKGDIAEGYSVSREKKESFPLTVTSAQKNPTAFYLCASKGGPTRSGYTFGSGTRLTVV.

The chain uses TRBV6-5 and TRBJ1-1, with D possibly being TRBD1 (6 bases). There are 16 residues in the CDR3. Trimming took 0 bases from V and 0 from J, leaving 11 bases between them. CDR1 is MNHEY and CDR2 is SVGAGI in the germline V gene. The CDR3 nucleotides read TGTGCCAGCAGTTACTCCAGTCAGGGGCTGAACACTGAAGCTTTCTTT. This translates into CASSYSSQGLNTEAFF.

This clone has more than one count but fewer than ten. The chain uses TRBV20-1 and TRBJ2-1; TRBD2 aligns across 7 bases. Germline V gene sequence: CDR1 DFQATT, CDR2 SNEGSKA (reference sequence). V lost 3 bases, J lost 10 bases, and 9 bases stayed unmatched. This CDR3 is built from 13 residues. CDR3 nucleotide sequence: TGCAGTGCTAGTCCCCGGGACTACTCAGAGCAGTTCTTC. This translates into CSASPRDYSEQFF.

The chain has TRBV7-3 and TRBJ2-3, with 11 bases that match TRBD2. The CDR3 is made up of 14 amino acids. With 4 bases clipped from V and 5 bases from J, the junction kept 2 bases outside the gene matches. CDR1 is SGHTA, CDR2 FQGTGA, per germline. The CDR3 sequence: CASSSTSGRDTQYF. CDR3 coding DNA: TGTGCCAGCAGCTCCACTAGCGGGAGAGATACGCAGTATTTT.

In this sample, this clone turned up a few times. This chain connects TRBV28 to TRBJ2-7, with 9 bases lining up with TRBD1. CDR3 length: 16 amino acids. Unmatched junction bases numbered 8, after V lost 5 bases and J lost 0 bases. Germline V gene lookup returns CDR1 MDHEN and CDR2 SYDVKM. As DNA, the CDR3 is TGTGCCAGCAGTCTCACCCGGACAGGGGTCTCCTACGAGCAGTACTTC. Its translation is CASSLTRTGVSYEQYF.

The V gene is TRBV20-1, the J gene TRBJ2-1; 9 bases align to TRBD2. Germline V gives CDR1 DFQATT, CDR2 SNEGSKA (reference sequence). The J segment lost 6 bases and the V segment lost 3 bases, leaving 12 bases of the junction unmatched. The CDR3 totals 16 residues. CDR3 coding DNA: TGCAGTGCTAGTTGGCTAGCGGGATCGCGTGGCAATGAGCAGTTCTTC. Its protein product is CSASWLAGSRGNEQFF.

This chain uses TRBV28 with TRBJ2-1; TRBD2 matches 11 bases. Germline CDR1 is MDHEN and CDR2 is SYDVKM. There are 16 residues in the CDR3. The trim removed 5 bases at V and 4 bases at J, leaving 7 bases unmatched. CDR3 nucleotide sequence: TGTGCCAGCAGTCCCTCGCGACTAGCGGGATACAATGAGCAGTTCTTC. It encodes CASSPSRLAGYNEQFF. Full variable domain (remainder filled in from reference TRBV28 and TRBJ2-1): DVKVTQSSRYLVKRTGEKVFLECVQDMDHENMFWYRQDPGLGLRLIYFSYDVKMKEKGDIPEGYSVSREKKERFSLILESASTNQTSMYLCASSPSRLAGYNEQFFGPGTRLTVL.

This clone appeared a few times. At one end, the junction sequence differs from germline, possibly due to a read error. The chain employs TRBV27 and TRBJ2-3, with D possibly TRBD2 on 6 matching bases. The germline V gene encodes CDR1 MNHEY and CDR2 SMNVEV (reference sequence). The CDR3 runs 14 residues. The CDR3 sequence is CATSFGTSTDTQYF. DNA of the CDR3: TGTGCCACCAGTTTCGGGACTAGCACAGATACGCAGTATTTT.

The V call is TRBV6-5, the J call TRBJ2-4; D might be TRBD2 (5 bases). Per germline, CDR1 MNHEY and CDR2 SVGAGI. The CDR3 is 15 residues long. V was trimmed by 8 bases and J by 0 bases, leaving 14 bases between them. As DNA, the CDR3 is TGTGCCAGCGCCCTGGGGAGAGTAGCCAAAAACATTCAGTACTTC. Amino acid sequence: CASALGRVAKNIQYF.

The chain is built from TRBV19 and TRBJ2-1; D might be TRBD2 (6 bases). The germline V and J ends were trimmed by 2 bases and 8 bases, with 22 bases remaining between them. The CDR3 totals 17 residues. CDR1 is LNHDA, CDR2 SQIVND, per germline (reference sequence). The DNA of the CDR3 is TGTGCCAGTAGTATAAGGTCTAGCGTCCACCTGATCTATGAGCAGTTCTTC. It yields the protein CASSIRSSVHLIYEQFF.

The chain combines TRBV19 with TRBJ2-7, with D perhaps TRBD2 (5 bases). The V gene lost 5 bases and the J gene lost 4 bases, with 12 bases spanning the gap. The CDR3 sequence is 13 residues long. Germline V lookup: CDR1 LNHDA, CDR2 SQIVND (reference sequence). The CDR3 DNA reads TGTGCCAGTAGTTATTTTGAGGGATACGAGCAGTACTTC. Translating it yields CASSYFEGYEQYF.

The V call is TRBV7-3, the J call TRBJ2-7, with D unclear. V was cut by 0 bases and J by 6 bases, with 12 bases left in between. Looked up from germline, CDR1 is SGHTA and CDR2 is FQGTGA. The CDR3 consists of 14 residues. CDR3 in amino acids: CASSLTSGVREQYF. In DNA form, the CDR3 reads TGTGCCAGCAGCTTAACGTCCGGAGTACGCGAGCAGTACTTC.

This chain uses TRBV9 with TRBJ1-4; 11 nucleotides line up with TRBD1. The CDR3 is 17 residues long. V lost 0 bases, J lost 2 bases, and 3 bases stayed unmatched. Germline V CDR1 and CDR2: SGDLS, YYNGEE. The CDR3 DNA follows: TGTGCCAGCAGCGTAGGGACAGGGGGCTTTACTAATGAAAAACTGTTTTTT. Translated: CASSVGTGGFTNEKLFF.

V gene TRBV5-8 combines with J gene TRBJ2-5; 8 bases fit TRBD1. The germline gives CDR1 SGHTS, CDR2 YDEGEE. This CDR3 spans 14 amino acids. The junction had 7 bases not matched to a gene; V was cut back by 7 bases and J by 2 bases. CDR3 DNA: TGTGCCAGCGGGCAGGGGGCCCTACAAGAGACCCAGTACTTC. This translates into CASGQGALQETQYF.

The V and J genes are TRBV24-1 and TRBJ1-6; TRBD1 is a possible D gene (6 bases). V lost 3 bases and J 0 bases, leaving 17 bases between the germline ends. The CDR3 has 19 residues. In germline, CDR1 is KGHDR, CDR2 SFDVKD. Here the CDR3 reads CATSDPRQDLASYNSPLHF. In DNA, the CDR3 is TGTGCCACCAGTGATCCAAGACAGGACCTAGCCTCCTATAATTCACCCCTCCACTTT.

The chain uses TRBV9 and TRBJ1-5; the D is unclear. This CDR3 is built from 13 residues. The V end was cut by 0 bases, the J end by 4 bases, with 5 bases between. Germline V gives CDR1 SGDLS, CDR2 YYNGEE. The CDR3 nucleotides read TGTGCCAGCAGCGTAGGGGAGAATCAGCCCCAGCATTTT. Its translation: CASSVGENQPQHF.

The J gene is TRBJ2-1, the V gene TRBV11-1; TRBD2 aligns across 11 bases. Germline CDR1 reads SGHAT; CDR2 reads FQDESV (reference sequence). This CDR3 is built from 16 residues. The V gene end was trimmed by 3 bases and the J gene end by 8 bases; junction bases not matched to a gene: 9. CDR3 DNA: TGTGCCAGCAGCTTGGCCGGGACTAGCGGTTCCCATGAGCAGTTCTTC. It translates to CASSLAGTSGSHEQFF.

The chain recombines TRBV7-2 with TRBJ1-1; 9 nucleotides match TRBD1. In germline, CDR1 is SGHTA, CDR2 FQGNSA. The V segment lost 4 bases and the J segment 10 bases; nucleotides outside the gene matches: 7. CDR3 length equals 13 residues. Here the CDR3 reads CASSSSGTGRAFF. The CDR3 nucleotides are TGTGCCAGCAGCTCCTCCGGGACAGGGCGAGCTTTCTTT.

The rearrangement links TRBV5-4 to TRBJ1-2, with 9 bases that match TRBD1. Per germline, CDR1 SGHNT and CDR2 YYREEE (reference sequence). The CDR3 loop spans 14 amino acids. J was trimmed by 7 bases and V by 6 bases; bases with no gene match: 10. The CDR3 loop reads CASTRDRVDGGYTF. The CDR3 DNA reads TGTGCCAGCACCCGGGACAGGGTGGACGGTGGCTACACCTTC. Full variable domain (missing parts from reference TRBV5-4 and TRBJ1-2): ETGVTQSPTHLIKTRGQQVTLRCSSQSGHNTVSWYQQALGQGPQFIFQYYREEENGRGNFPPRFSGLQFPNYSSELNVNALELDDSALYLCASTRDRVDGGYTFGSGTRLTVV.

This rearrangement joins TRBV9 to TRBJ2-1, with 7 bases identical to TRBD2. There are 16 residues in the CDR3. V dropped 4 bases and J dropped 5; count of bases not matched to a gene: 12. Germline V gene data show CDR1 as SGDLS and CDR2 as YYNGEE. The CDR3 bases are TGTGCCAGCAGCTCACTGAGCGGGATCTACCACAATGAGCAGTTCTTC. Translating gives CASSSLSGIYHNEQFF.

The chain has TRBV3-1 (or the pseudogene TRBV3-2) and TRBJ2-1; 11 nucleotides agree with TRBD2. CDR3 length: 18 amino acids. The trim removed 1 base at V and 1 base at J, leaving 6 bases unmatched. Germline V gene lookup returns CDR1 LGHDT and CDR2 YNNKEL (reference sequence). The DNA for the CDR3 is TGTGCCAGCAGCCAAGCAGGTAGCGGGAGGGTATCCTACAATGAGCAGTTCTTC. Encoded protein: CASSQAGSGRVSYNEQFF.

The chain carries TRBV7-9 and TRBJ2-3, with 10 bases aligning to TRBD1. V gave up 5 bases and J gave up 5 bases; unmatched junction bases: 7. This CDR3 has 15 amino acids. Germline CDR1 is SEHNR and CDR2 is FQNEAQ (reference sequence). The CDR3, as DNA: TGTGCCAGCAGCCTTGACAGGGGGCAGGGAGATACGCAGTATTTT. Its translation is CASSLDRGQGDTQYF.

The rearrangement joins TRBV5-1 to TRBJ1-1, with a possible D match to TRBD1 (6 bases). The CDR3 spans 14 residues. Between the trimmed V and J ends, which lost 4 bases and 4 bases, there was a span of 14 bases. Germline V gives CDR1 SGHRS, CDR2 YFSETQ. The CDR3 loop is CASSPEGGGTEAFF. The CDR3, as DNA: TGCGCCAGCAGCCCAGAGGGGGGGGGCACTGAAGCTTTCTTT.

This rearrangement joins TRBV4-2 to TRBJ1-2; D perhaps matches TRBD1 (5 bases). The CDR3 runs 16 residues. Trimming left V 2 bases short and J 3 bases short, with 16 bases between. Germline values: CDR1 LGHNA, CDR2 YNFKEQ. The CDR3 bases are TGTGCCAGCAGCCAAACAGGTTGGGGCTCGGACTATGGCTACACCTTC. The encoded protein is CASSQTGWGSDYGYTF.

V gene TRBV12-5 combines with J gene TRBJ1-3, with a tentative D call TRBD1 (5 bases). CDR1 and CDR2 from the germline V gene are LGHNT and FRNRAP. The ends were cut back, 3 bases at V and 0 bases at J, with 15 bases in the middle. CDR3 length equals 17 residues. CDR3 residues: CASGFSLGPSSGNTIYF. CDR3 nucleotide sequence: TGTGCTAGTGGTTTCTCCTTGGGGCCGAGCTCTGGAAACACCATATATTTT.